This entry describes one T cell receptor (beta chain). This entry comes from a study of shared clonotypes between healthy human individuals. Measured with immunoSEQ multiplex PCR; TCRdb has only the in-frame clones, and not every one. This sample has hundreds of thousands of clones; 74% occur once, and the top ten carry over 1.5%. Germline values: CDR1 KGHSH, CDR2 LQKENI. The CDR3 loop spans 16 amino acids. V lost 1 base and J 2 bases, leaving 12 bases between the germline ends. V is TRBV18 and J is TRBJ1-5; D is unclear. The sequenced sample consisted of memory CD4+ T cells sorted from blood. Subset described: CD45RA-negative fraction. This receptor was obtained from a young woman in good health. CDR3 loop: CASSPQTPRGNQPQHF. CDR3 sequence (DNA): TGTGCCAGCTCACCACAAACACCCCGGGGCAATCAGCCCCAGCATTTT.